This TCR beta chain was identified in a study of blood T cell repertoires in COVID-19. The V and J ends lost 7 bases and 5 bases, in that order; junction bases with no gene match: 1. This CDR3 contains 12 residues. CDR1 is MNHEY and CDR2 is SMNVEV in the germline V gene (reference sequence). As handled by the study authors: By means of reference gene primer amplification, nucleated cell counts were estimated. Data came from immunoSEQ multiplex PCR; TCRdb stores just in-frame clones and leaves some out. Clonal size and the V and J genes are those of that table, whereas D and trimming came from the DNA. The table shows around 7,000 clones, with around 86% occurring only once.

This sequence joins TRBV27 and TRBJ2-5, with TRBD2 matching over 10 bases. The receptor's source is a human donor with active COVID-19. The donor label of this sample is uncertain. The sequenced sample consisted of peripheral blood. CDR3 coding DNA: TGTGCCAGCATGACTAGCGGGGAGACCCAGTACTTC. This gives the protein CASMTSGETQYF.